The 28 T cell receptor beta chains below all came from one sample that was sequenced in a study of blood T cell repertoires in COVID-19. Assay: immunoSEQ multiplex PCR; the TCRdb copy retains only in-frame clones and omits some. The table records about 200,000 clones, roughly 90% of them present only once. The sequencing input was peripheral blood. These receptors all come from a man between 18 and 29 years old with active or convalescent COVID-19.

The genes are TRBV2 and TRBJ1-1; a weak D match, TRBD1 (5 bases). CDR3 size: 11 residues. V was clipped by 6 bases and J by 8 bases, with 10 bases between them. CDR1 and CDR2 from the germline V gene are SNHLY and FYNNEI. The CDR3 DNA reads as TGTGCCAGCAGCCAGGGTCCCGAAGCTTTCTTT. Translation: CASSQGPEAFF.

This clone was detected once. The rearrangement joins TRBV30 to TRBJ1-2; 7 bases fit TRBD1. Trimming removed 1 base from V and 8 bases from J; junction bases left unmatched: 4. This CDR3 is 12 amino acids long. Germline lookup yields CDR1 GTSNPN and CDR2 SVGIG (reference sequence). CDR3 sequence (DNA): TGTGCCTGGAGTGCCGGGGACAGCGGCTACACCTTC. Translated: CAWSAGDSGYTF.

The V and J genes are TRBV7-4 and TRBJ2-7; D is undetermined. Germline V gene data show CDR1 as SGHVT and CDR2 as SQSDAQ. The CDR3 sequence is 14 residues long. V gave up 1 base and J gave up 4 bases, with 11 bases separating them. CDR3 amino acids: CASSLVGYRYEQYF. The CDR3 DNA reads as TGTGCCAGCAGCTTAGTGGGCTACCGTTACGAGCAGTACTTC.

This sequence joins TRBV7-9 and TRBJ2-3, with D uncertain. The germline gives CDR1 SEHNR, CDR2 FQNEAQ (reference sequence). The CDR3 covers 12 residues. V was trimmed by 8 bases and J by 2 bases, leaving 8 bases between them. The CDR3 DNA reads TGTGCCAGCGCAGGCTTCACAGATACGCAGTATTTT. Translating it yields CASAGFTDTQYF.

The genes are TRBV11-2 and TRBJ1-1; no clear D. V dropped 1 base and J dropped 3 bases, with 12 bases sitting between them. From germline, CDR1 is SGHAT and CDR2 FQNNGV. The CDR3 runs 15 residues. CDR3 bases: TGTGCCAGCAGCTTAGCGGTTGAGGGCCACACTGAAGCTTTCTTT. This sequence encodes CASSLAVEGHTEAFF.

The CDR3 DNA reads as TGTGCCAGCAGCTTTGTGACTAGAGGAAATGAGCAGTTCTTC. Translating gives CASSFVTRGNEQFF. V is TRBV13 and J is TRBJ2-1; D perhaps matches TRBD2 (6 bases). V shed 3 bases and J shed 7 bases, with 13 bases lying between them. This CDR3 comprises 14 residues. Germline V gene data show CDR1 as PRHDT and CDR2 as FYEKMQ (reference sequence). Looking up the rest from reference TRBV13 and TRBJ2-1 gives the full variable domain: AAGVIQSPRHLIKEKRETATLKCYPIPRHDTVYWYQQGPGQDPQFLISFYEKMQSDKGSIPDRFSAQQFSDYHSELNMSSLELGDSALYFCASSFVTRGNEQFFGPGTRLTVL.

CDR3 sequence (DNA): TGTGCCACCAGCCTGGGAGCCTACGAGCAGTACTTC. Amino acids: CATSLGAYEQYF. This sequence joins TRBV15 and TRBJ2-7; a possible D gene is TRBD2 (5 bases). Germline V gene sequence: CDR1 LNHNV, CDR2 YYDKDF (reference sequence). V was shortened by 5 bases and J by 2 bases, with 7 bases between the two germline ends. The CDR3 sequence is 12 residues long.

This clone has only one observation. This rearrangement joins TRBV11-3 to TRBJ2-1; D remains ambiguous. CDR3 size: 14 residues. CDR1 and CDR2 from the germline V gene are SGHNT and YENEEA. V gave up 1 base and J gave up 7 bases, with 11 bases separating them. DNA of the CDR3: TGTGCCAGCAGCTTAGTTGCAGGTGTTAATGAGCAGTTCTTC. Its translation is CASSLVAGVNEQFF. Combining the CDR3 with reference TRBV11-3 and TRBJ2-1 gives the whole variable domain EAGVVQSPRYKIIEKKQPVAFWCNPISGHNTLYWYLQNLGQGPELLIRYENEEAVDDSQLPKDRFSAERLKGVDSTLKIQPAELGDSAVYLCASSLVAGVNEQFFGPGTRLTVL.

The count of this clone is one. The chain links TRBV2 to TRBJ2-2, with 9 bases lining up with TRBD1. The CDR3 extends over 15 amino acids. V lost 10 bases, J lost 7 bases, and 13 bases stayed unmatched. Germline V gene data show CDR1 as SNHLY and CDR2 as FYNNEI. The CDR3 nucleotides are TGTGCCACGGCCGGGACAGGGCTATTTGGCGGGGAGCTGTTTTTT. As protein: CATAGTGLFGGELFF.

This clone is a singleton in its sample. This chain links TRBV11-2 with TRBJ2-7; D gene unclear. The V gene lost 4 bases and the J gene lost 5 bases, with 18 bases spanning the gap. The CDR3 has 15 residues. Germline CDR1 SGHAT, CDR2 FQNNGV. The CDR3 loop is CASSSLRVPNDEQYF. The CDR3 bases are TGTGCCAGCAGCTCCTTAAGAGTACCTAACGACGAGCAGTACTTC.

The chain links TRBV6-5 to TRBJ1-2, with D possibly being TRBD1 (6 bases). The CDR3 sequence is 15 residues long. Per germline, CDR1 MNHEY and CDR2 SVGAGI. Deletions cut 2 bases from V and 4 bases from J, with 14 bases between. The CDR3 DNA sequence: TGTGCCAGCAGTTACACACCGGGACAAAGCTATGGCTACACCTTC. Translated, it gives CASSYTPGQSYGYTF.

This chain uses TRBV2 with TRBJ2-2, with no clear D. The V end was cut by 4 bases, the J end by 3 bases, with 6 bases between. The CDR3 extends over 13 amino acids. Per germline, CDR1 SNHLY and CDR2 FYNNEI. CDR3 residues: CASSARYTGELFF. Here the CDR3 DNA reads TGTGCCAGCAGTGCTCGTTACACCGGGGAGCTGTTTTTT. Filled out from reference TRBV2 and TRBJ2-2, the complete variable domain reads EPEVTQTPSHQVTQMGQEVILRCVPISNHLYFYWYRQILGQKVEFLVSFYNNEISEKSEIFDDQFSVERPDGSNFTLKIRSTKLEDSAMYFCASSARYTGELFFGEGSRLTVL.

This chain uses TRBV5-8 with TRBJ2-3; D remains ambiguous. The CDR3 is 14 amino acids. The V gene's germline CDR1 is SGHTS and CDR2 YDEGEE. Trimming removed 2 bases at V and 2 bases at J, with 9 bases between. DNA for the CDR3: TGTGCCAGCAGCTTAAGCGCGGTCACAGATACGCAGTATTTT. Protein: CASSLSAVTDTQYF.

V is TRBV4-2 and J is TRBJ1-3; no firm D call. Trimming took 4 bases from V and 3 from J, leaving 10 bases between them. CDR1 LGHNA and CDR2 YNFKEQ come from the germline V gene. This CDR3 has 14 amino acids. This chain's CDR3 is CASSPAERGNTIYF. The CDR3 DNA sequence: TGTGCCAGCAGCCCAGCAGAGCGTGGAAACACCATATATTTT.

The gene calls are TRBV19 and TRBJ2-3; TRBD2 matches 11 bases. The CDR3 has 20 amino acids. Germline V lookup: CDR1 LNHDA, CDR2 SQIVND (reference sequence). V was pared by 4 bases and J by 2 bases, with 17 bases of the junction left unmatched. The CDR3 DNA follows: TGTGCCAGTAGTACCCTACTAGCGGGGGACCTACATAAAATCACAGATACGCAGTATTTT. Translated: CASSTLLAGDLHKITDTQYF.

This chain links TRBV9 with TRBJ2-1, with D perhaps TRBD2 (7 bases). CDR3 length: 16 residues. The germline gives CDR1 SGDLS, CDR2 YYNGEE. V was shortened by 4 bases and J by 3 bases, with 17 bases between the two germline ends. CDR3 bases: TGTGCCAGCAGCCCAAGGGGGGGAGCTGGCTACAATGAGCAGTTCTTC. Protein sequence: CASSPRGGAGYNEQFF. Together with reference TRBV9 and TRBJ2-1, the CDR3 gives the full variable domain: DSGVTQTPKHLITATGQRVTLRCSPRSGDLSVYWYQQSLDQGLQFLIQYYNGEERAKGNILERFSAQQFPDLHSELNLSSLELGDSALYFCASSPRGGAGYNEQFFGPGTRLTVL.

The genes are TRBV5-4 and TRBJ1-2; TRBD1 matches 7 bases. Germline CDR1 and CDR2: SGHNT and YYREEE (reference sequence). Trimming cost V 1 base and J 7 bases; bases outside gene matches: 10. The CDR3 is 15 residues long. As DNA, the CDR3 is TGTGCCAGCAGCTTGCAGGACAGGAGCGTTGGTGGCTACACCTTC. It specifies CASSLQDRSVGGYTF.

This clone was observed a few times. The chain links TRBV28 to TRBJ1-5; 8 bases are a match to TRBD1. With 6 bases clipped from V and 4 bases from J, the junction kept 5 bases outside the gene matches. CDR3 length equals 14 residues. The V gene's germline CDR1 is MDHEN and CDR2 SYDVKM. CDR3 residues: CASSLDRVNQPQHF. CDR3 nucleotide sequence: TGTGCCAGCAGCCTGGACAGGGTTAATCAGCCCCAGCATTTT.

CDR3 sequence reads: CASSGRWGEGYEQYF. CDR3 DNA sequence: TGTGCCAGCAGCGGAAGGTGGGGGGAAGGGTACGAGCAGTACTTC. The chain links TRBV6-5 to TRBJ2-7, with D tentatively TRBD2 (6 bases). The CDR3 contains 15 residues. CDR1 and CDR2 (germline): MNHEY, SVGAGI. Trimming left V 6 bases short and J 4 bases short, with 19 bases between.

The chain employs TRBV7-2 and TRBJ1-6, with a tentative D call TRBD1 (5 bases). The germline gives CDR1 SGHTA, CDR2 FQGNSA. The V gene lost 0 bases and the J gene lost 7 bases, with 10 bases spanning the gap. The CDR3 spans 15 residues. The CDR3 DNA reads as TGTGCCAGCAGCTTAGCAGGGGTTCAAAATTCACCCCTCCACTTT. Protein product: CASSLAGVQNSPLHF.

This chain uses TRBV30 with TRBJ1-1; D possibly corresponds to TRBD1 (5 bases). Trimming took 3 bases from V and 7 from J, leaving 15 bases between them. The germline V gene encodes CDR1 GTSNPN and CDR2 SVGIG (reference sequence). The CDR3 contains 13 residues. This chain's CDR3 is CAWRPTAQGEAFF. The CDR3 region has the DNA TGTGCCTGGAGACCAACAGCGCAGGGTGAAGCTTTCTTT.

This chain links TRBV7-8 with TRBJ2-2, with D possibly matching TRBD1 (5 bases). The CDR3 extends over 16 amino acids. V lost 5 bases and J 6 bases, leaving 19 bases between the germline ends. Looked up from germline, CDR1 is SGHVS and CDR2 is FQNEAQ. The CDR3 here is CASSPQGSVSSGELFF. CDR3 bases: TGTGCCAGCAGCCCCCAGGGCAGCGTGTCCTCCGGGGAGCTGTTTTTT.

This sequence joins TRBV9 and TRBJ1-1; perhaps TRBD1 as D (5 bases). CDR1 and CDR2 from the germline V gene are SGDLS and YYNGEE. This CDR3 spans 16 amino acids. Trimming stripped 4 bases from V and 0 bases from J, with 16 bases between. CDR3 DNA sequence: TGTGCCAGCAGCCCACGGGGGGAACAGATGAACACTGAAGCTTTCTTT. It translates to CASSPRGEQMNTEAFF.

This clone occurred many times. The rearrangement links TRBV19 to TRBJ1-4; 7 nucleotides line up with TRBD1. CDR1 is LNHDA and CDR2 is SQIVND in the germline V gene (reference sequence). Trimming removed 6 bases from V and 7 bases from J; junction bases left unmatched: 5. The CDR3 totals 13 residues. This chain's CDR3 is CASRNNRGEKLFF. In DNA form, the CDR3 reads TGTGCCAGTAGGAACAACAGGGGTGAAAAACTGTTTTTT.

The V call is TRBV7-9, the J call TRBJ2-2; TRBD2 matches at 10 bases. The CDR3 spans 17 residues. J gave up 2 bases and V 1 base, and 4 bases lay outside the gene matches. Germline CDR1 is SEHNR and CDR2 is FQNEAQ (reference sequence). This chain's CDR3 is CASSLGLAGVNTGELFF. The CDR3 nucleotides are TGTGCCAGCAGCTTAGGTCTAGCGGGAGTTAACACCGGGGAGCTGTTTTTT.

This chain's CDR3 is CASSQDLAGTGGEKLFF. Here the CDR3 DNA reads TGCGCCAGCAGCCAAGATCTGGCGGGGACAGGGGGTGAAAAACTGTTTTTT. The V gene is TRBV4-1, the J gene TRBJ1-4, with 11 bases aligning to TRBD1. This CDR3 comprises 17 residues. Germline loops: CDR1 MGHRA, CDR2 YSYEKL. The J segment lost 7 bases and the V segment lost 0 bases, leaving 7 bases of the junction unmatched.

CDR3 DNA sequence: TGTGCCACCAGCACGGGAGGGGACACCGGGGAGCTGTTTTTT. This gives the protein CATSTGGDTGELFF. The V call is TRBV15, the J call TRBJ2-2; TRBD2 aligns across 8 bases. This CDR3 is 14 amino acids long. Germline CDR1 is LNHNV and CDR2 is YYDKDF (reference sequence). V gave up 4 bases and J gave up 3 bases; unmatched junction bases: 1. The full variable domain, with the rest looked up from reference TRBV15 and TRBJ2-2, is DAMVIQNPRYQVTQFGKPVTLSCSQTLNHNVMYWYQQKSSQAPKLLFHYYDKDFNNEADTPDNFQSRRPNTSFCFLDIRSPGLGDTAMYLCATSTGGDTGELFFGEGSRLTVL.

This chain links TRBV19 with TRBJ2-2; no clear D. The CDR3 runs 14 residues. Germline CDR1 LNHDA, CDR2 SQIVND (reference sequence). Trimming cost V 8 bases and J 2 bases, with 12 bases left between them. This CDR3 is CASETQLNTGELFF. CDR3 coding DNA: TGTGCCAGTGAGACTCAACTTAACACCGGGGAGCTGTTTTTT.